The T cell receptor beta chain under discussion was sequenced for a study of blood T cell repertoires in COVID-19. Study context: Samples came from the United States, Italy and Spain, spanning acute and convalescent COVID-19.

Seattle participants joined during active infection and were tracked over time. Original data processing: Reference gene primers were amplified, and this amplification served to estimate nucleated cell counts. Clones were sequenced by immunoSEQ multiplex PCR, and TCRdb holds only the in-frame ones, with some missing. V, J and clone size derive from that table, while D and trimming were established from the DNA sequence. The sample carries about 170,000 clones, 85% recorded once. The sample was peripheral blood. This receptor was obtained from a woman aged 80 or over with COVID-19, enrolled during active disease.

CDR3 amino acids: CASSPLQRQPQHF. CDR3 nucleotide sequence: TGTGCCAGCTCACCTCTACAGAGACAGCCCCAGCATTTT. The chain carries TRBV18 and TRBJ1-5; D unresolved. This CDR3 is 13 amino acids long. Germline V lookup: CDR1 KGHSH, CDR2 LQKENI. V was shortened by 3 bases and J by 7 bases, with 10 bases between the two germline ends.